The 30 T cell receptor beta chains below were found in one sample sequenced in a study of identical twins. TCRdb used MiXCR to reprocess the 5' RACE reads, holding one entry per CDR3 protein. This repertoire shows about 460,000 distinct CDR3 sequences, approximately 15% found once; its top ten account for around 0.48%. This sample was also put to use in a study of yellow fever vaccine responses in identical twins.

The specimen sequenced was CD4+ T cells sorted from blood. Receptor source: a woman younger than 35 in good health.

This clonotype was observed at least ten times. The chain couples TRBV7-9 to TRBJ2-1, with TRBD2 matching 12 bases. V gave up 10 bases and J gave up 8 bases; unmatched junction bases: 12. The CDR3 has 15 amino acids. Germline CDR1 is SEHNR and CDR2 is FQNEAQ (reference sequence). DNA of the CDR3: TGTGCCACCGGACTAGCGGGGACCCCAAGCCATGAGCAGTTCTTC. Protein: CATGLAGTPSHEQFF.

The chain couples TRBV10-3 to TRBJ2-3, with unresolved D. Germline V gene data show CDR1 as ENHRY and CDR2 as SYGVKD. V was pared by 7 bases and J by 4 bases, with 6 bases between. The CDR3 has 11 residues. CDR3 sequence reads: CAIMGPDTQYF. In DNA form, the CDR3 reads TGTGCCATCATGGGCCCAGATACGCAGTATTTT.

The rearrangement joins TRBV10-1 to TRBJ2-7, with 7 nucleotides matching TRBD1. The CDR3 sequence is 14 residues long. The germline gives CDR1 WNHNN, CDR2 SYGVQD (reference sequence). V lost 8 bases and J lost 6; bases outside the gene matches: 13. DNA for the CDR3: TGCGCCAGCGGCCGACAGGGAAAAGAAGGCGAGCAGTACTTC. Protein: CASGRQGKEGEQYF.

This clonotype has a handful of counts. This rearrangement joins TRBV9 to TRBJ2-7, with D perhaps matching TRBD1 (6 bases). Germline CDR1 and CDR2: SGDLS and YYNGEE. The CDR3 loop spans 13 amino acids. The V end lost 4 bases, the J end lost 5 bases, and 13 bases lay between the germline ends. DNA of the CDR3: TGTGCCAGCAGCTCGGACAGTTCCAACGAGCAGTACTTC. Its translation: CASSSDSSNEQYF.

The table lists this clonotype with a few counts. DNA of the CDR3: TGTGCCAGCAGTTACTCAGGGCTAGCGGTTTACAATGAGCAGTTCTTC. It is translated as CASSYSGLAVYNEQFF. The chain combines TRBV6-5 with TRBJ2-1; 7 bases line up with TRBD2. Trimming removed 0 bases from V and 4 bases from J; junction bases left unmatched: 6. The CDR3 length is 16 residues. Per germline, CDR1 MNHEY and CDR2 SVGAGI.

The chain uses TRBV20-1 and TRBJ2-7, with 10 bases lining up with TRBD2. CDR3 length equals 14 residues. Germline V gene sequence: CDR1 DFQATT, CDR2 SNEGSKA (reference sequence). Trimming cost V 5 bases and J 4 bases; bases outside gene matches: 8. The CDR3 DNA reads as TGCAGTGCTCATCCGGGACTAGCGCATTACGAGCAGTACTTC. Amino acids: CSAHPGLAHYEQYF.

This clonotype has only a few counts. The chain recombines TRBV10-3 with TRBJ2-6; 8 positions agree with TRBD1. V was clipped by 4 bases and J by 2 bases; unmatched bases: 16. This CDR3 has 20 residues. In germline, CDR1 is ENHRY, CDR2 SYGVKD. This chain's CDR3 is CAISANHGQGEGPGANVLTF. The CDR3 nucleotides are TGTGCCATCAGTGCGAACCACGGACAGGGAGAGGGCCCTGGGGCCAACGTCCTGACTTTC.

This clonotype was picked up a small number of times. The chain combines TRBV3-1 with TRBJ2-7; 9 bases line up with TRBD1. CDR1 and CDR2 from the germline V gene are LGHDT and YNNKEL (reference sequence). This CDR3 has 15 amino acids. V shed 4 bases, J shed 3 bases, and the junction held 7 bases outside the gene matches. CDR3 sequence: CASSLGTGTSYEQYF. As DNA, the CDR3 is TGTGCCAGCAGCCTTGGGACAGGGACCAGCTACGAGCAGTACTTC.

This chain connects TRBV10-3 to TRBJ1-6, with D unclear. V gave up 0 bases and J gave up 5 bases, with 8 bases separating them. Germline values: CDR1 ENHRY, CDR2 SYGVKD. The CDR3 loop spans 15 amino acids. The CDR3, as DNA: TGTGCCATCAGTGAGTCGGGCAGGAATAATTCACCCCTCCACTTT. It translates to CAISESGRNNSPLHF.

The CDR3 nucleotides read TGTGCCAGCAGCCGGGGCGGTCAGGGCAATTCACCCCTCCACTTT. Encoded protein: CASSRGGQGNSPLHF. The chain employs TRBV7-2 and TRBJ1-6, with D maybe TRBD1 (5 bases). CDR3 size: 15 residues. Per germline, CDR1 SGHTA and CDR2 FQGNSA. Between the trimmed V and J ends, which lost 5 bases and 7 bases, there was a span of 15 bases.

The chain combines TRBV12-3 or TRBV12-4 with TRBJ1-5; the match to TRBD1 covers 7 bases. This CDR3 spans 14 amino acids. The junction had 8 bases not matched to a gene; V was cut back by 6 bases and J by 6 bases. This CDR3 reads CASSPGTVSQPQHF. The CDR3 bases are TGTGCCAGCAGCCCTGGGACAGTGAGTCAGCCCCAGCATTTT.

The gene calls are TRBV7-9 and TRBJ1-2; possibly TRBD1 for D (6 bases). Germline CDR1 SEHNR, CDR2 FQNEAQ (reference sequence). The CDR3 spans 15 residues. Trimming cost V 1 base and J 4 bases, with 13 bases left between them. In nucleotides, the CDR3 is TGTGCCAGCAGCTTAGGACAGGACAGAACCTATGGCTACACCTTC. Protein sequence: CASSLGQDRTYGYTF.

This clonotype has only a few counts. The rearrangement uses TRBV10-3 and TRBJ2-5; D tentatively fits TRBD1 or TRBD2 (6 bases each). With 2 bases removed from V and 1 base from J, the gap between germline ends came to 17 bases. There are 17 residues in the CDR3. Germline V lookup: CDR1 ENHRY, CDR2 SYGVKD. The CDR3 sequence is CAISERQWGAIQETQYF. CDR3 sequence (DNA): TGTGCCATCAGTGAGCGACAGTGGGGGGCAATCCAAGAGACCCAGTACTTC.

A remark on this clonotype: Being one base from a much bigger clone, this may be a read error. The genes are TRBV12-3 or TRBV12-4 and TRBJ2-4; TRBD1 or TRBD2 may be the D gene (5 bases each). V was clipped by 8 bases and J by 6 bases, with 17 bases between them. This CDR3 comprises 14 residues. The CDR3 region has the DNA TGTGCCAGCGGCCCTTTAGGGGACGGAAACATTCAGTACTTC. It yields the protein CASGPLGDGNIQYF.

V is TRBV7-2 and J is TRBJ1-2; 9 bases are a match to TRBD1. This CDR3 contains 13 residues. The germline gives CDR1 SGHTA, CDR2 FQGNSA. The junction had 4 bases not matched to a gene; V was cut back by 6 bases and J by 5 bases. The CDR3 DNA sequence: TGTGCCAGCAGAACCGGACAGGGGTATGGCTACACCTTC. This codes for CASRTGQGYGYTF.

This rearrangement joins TRBV25-1 to TRBJ2-1; TRBD2 might be the D (5 bases). Looked up from germline, CDR1 is MGHDK and CDR2 is SYGVNS. The ends were cut back, 9 bases at V and 9 bases at J, with 15 bases in the middle. The CDR3 sequence is 12 residues long. The CDR3 here is CASYEGSGEQFF. CDR3 in DNA: TGTGCCAGTTATGAGGGATCCGGTGAGCAGTTCTTC.

This sequence joins TRBV5-1 and TRBJ2-5; TRBD1 agrees at 7 bases. The junction had 14 bases not matched to a gene; V was cut back by 4 bases and J by 5 bases. CDR1 SGHRS and CDR2 YFSETQ come from the germline V gene. The CDR3 extends over 16 amino acids. DNA for the CDR3: TGCGCCAGCAGCCAGGGGGTCGAAATCGAAGGGGAGACCCAGTACTTC. Protein product: CASSQGVEIEGETQYF.

The chain carries TRBV20-1 and TRBJ2-1, with TRBD1 identical over 8 bases. J lost 2 bases, V lost 5 bases, and 2 bases had no gene match. The CDR3 length is 13 residues. The germline CDR1 and CDR2 sequences are DFQATT and SNEGSKA (reference sequence). CDR3 nucleotides: TGCAGTGCTCCGGGACAGGCCTACAATGAGCAGTTCTTC. This translates into CSAPGQAYNEQFF.

This sequence joins TRBV5-5 and TRBJ2-3; D is perhaps TRBD2 (5 bases). CDR3 size: 14 residues. Trimming pared 5 bases from V and 0 bases from J, leaving 10 bases between. CDR1 is SGHKS, CDR2 YYEKEE, per germline (reference sequence). This CDR3 is CASRTWTSTDTQYF. The DNA for the CDR3 is TGTGCCAGCAGAACCTGGACTAGCACAGATACGCAGTATTTT.

V and J are TRBV7-9 and TRBJ2-6; D unresolved. The CDR3 has 15 residues. Germline V lookup: CDR1 SEHNR, CDR2 FQNEAQ (reference sequence). V was cut by 5 bases and J by 0 bases, with 8 bases left in between. The CDR3: CASSPLSSGANVLTF. CDR3 DNA sequence: TGTGCCAGCAGCCCTCTGAGCTCTGGGGCCAACGTCCTGACTTTC.

CDR3 loop: CASSSGTSGREQYF. CDR3 DNA sequence: TGTGCCAGCAGCTCCGGGACTAGCGGGAGAGAGCAGTACTTC. The rearrangement links TRBV5-6 to TRBJ2-7; TRBD2 matches 14 bases. Germline V gene lookup returns CDR1 SGHDT and CDR2 YYEEEE. Trimming took 3 bases from V and 7 from J; bases not matched to a gene: 3. The CDR3 is 14 residues long.

This clonotype was picked up a small number of times. V is TRBV6-5 and J is TRBJ2-1; no reliable D call. V lost 2 bases, J lost 2 bases, and 7 bases lay in between. The germline gives CDR1 MNHEY, CDR2 SVGAGI. The length of the CDR3 is 14 residues. The CDR3, as DNA: TGTGCCAGCAGTTACCGCGGAACCTACAATGAGCAGTTCTTC. Its protein product is CASSYRGTYNEQFF.

The CDR3 DNA sequence: TGTGCCAGCAGGAGAGACGGTGGGGGTGTGGGAGCCAAAAACATTCAGTACTTC. Encoded protein: CASRRDGGGVGAKNIQYF. The V gene is TRBV11-2, the J gene TRBJ2-4; either TRBD1 or TRBD2 may fit D (5 bases each). CDR3 length: 18 residues. Germline assignment: CDR1 SGHAT and CDR2 FQNNGV. Trimming removed 6 bases at V and 0 bases at J, with 21 bases between.

V gene TRBV5-1 combines with J gene TRBJ2-3, with D unclear. The CDR3 has 13 amino acids. Germline assignment: CDR1 SGHRS and CDR2 YFSETQ. The V end lost 5 bases, the J end lost 2 bases, and 9 bases lay between the germline ends. CDR3 protein: CASSVQITDTQYF. The CDR3 DNA reads as TGCGCCAGCAGTGTCCAGATCACAGATACGCAGTATTTT.

The CDR3 nucleotides read TGTGCCACCAGCGGACAGCCTAGCGGTGGAGGGGCCAACGTCCTGACTTTC. It translates to CATSGQPSGGGANVLTF. The rearrangement joins TRBV24-1 to TRBJ2-6, with D perhaps TRBD2 (7 bases). Deletions cut 7 bases from V and 4 bases from J, with 19 bases between. This CDR3 comprises 17 residues. Germline CDR1 reads KGHDR; CDR2 reads SFDVKD.

This clonotype was detected only a few times. The chain combines TRBV12-3 or TRBV12-4 with TRBJ1-1; D gene unclear. The CDR3 runs to 14 residues. V was shortened by 1 base and J by 2 bases, with 8 bases between the two germline ends. The CDR3 here is CASSLVSGNTEAFF. CDR3 DNA sequence: TGTGCCAGCAGTTTAGTAAGCGGAAACACTGAAGCTTTCTTT.

This clonotype was counted ten times or more. The chain joins TRBV5-1 to TRBJ2-7; no definite D call. V was cut by 0 bases and J by 2 bases, with 9 bases left in between. The germline CDR1 and CDR2 sequences are SGHRS and YFSETQ. This CDR3 spans 14 amino acids. The CDR3 sequence: CASSLGRTPYEQYF. The DNA of the CDR3 is TGCGCCAGCAGCTTGGGACGGACCCCCTACGAGCAGTACTTC.

The genes are TRBV6-1 and TRBJ1-5; D may be TRBD1 (6 bases). The V gene lost 8 bases and the J gene lost 5 bases, with 13 bases spanning the gap. The length of the CDR3 is 13 residues. Germline CDR1 and CDR2: MNHNS and SASEGT. The CDR3 nucleotides read TGTGCCAGCTCTACAGGGTTCGATCAGCCCCAGCATTTT. Amino acid sequence: CASSTGFDQPQHF.

This rearrangement joins TRBV6-2 or TRBV6-3 to TRBJ1-2; unclear D gene. The V end was cut by 2 bases, the J end by 2 bases, with 3 bases between. This CDR3 has 12 residues. Germline values: CDR1 MNHEY, CDR2 SVGEGT. CDR3 nucleotides: TGTGCCAGCAGTTACAGAAACTATGGCTACACCTTC. The encoded protein is CASSYRNYGYTF.

J is TRBJ2-3 and V is TRBV4-3; 9 bases agree with TRBD1. Germline V lookup: CDR1 LGHNA, CDR2 YSLEER. After removal of 0 bases from V and 4 bases from J, the junction contained 5 bases not matched to a gene. This CDR3 spans 16 amino acids. In nucleotides, the CDR3 is TGCGCCAGCAGCCAAGACGGTACAGGGGGCGCAGATACGCAGTATTTT. Translation gives CASSQDGTGGADTQYF.